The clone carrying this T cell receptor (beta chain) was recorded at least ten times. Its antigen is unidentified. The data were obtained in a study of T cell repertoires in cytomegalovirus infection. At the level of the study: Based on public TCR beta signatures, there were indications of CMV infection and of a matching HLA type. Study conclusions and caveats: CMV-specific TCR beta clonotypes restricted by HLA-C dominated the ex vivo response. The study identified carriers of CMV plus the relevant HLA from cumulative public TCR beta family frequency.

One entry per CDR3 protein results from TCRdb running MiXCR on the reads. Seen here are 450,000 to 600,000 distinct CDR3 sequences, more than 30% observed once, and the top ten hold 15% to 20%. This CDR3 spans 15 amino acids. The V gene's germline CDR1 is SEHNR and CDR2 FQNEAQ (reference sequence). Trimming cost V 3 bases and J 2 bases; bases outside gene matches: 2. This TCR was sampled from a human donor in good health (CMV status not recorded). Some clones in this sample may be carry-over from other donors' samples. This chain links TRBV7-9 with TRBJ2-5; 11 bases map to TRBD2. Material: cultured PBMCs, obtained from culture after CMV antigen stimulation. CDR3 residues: CASSLTSGTQETQYF. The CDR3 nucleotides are TGTGCCAGCAGCTTGACTAGCGGGACACAAGAGACCCAGTACTTC.